The 14 T cell receptor beta chains in this list originate from one sample, sequenced in a study of post-analysis software for immune sequencing data. These receptors have no known antigen. General study points: Patients had higher frequencies than controls of roughly 5 TRBV segments, including TRBV5-6, TRBV5-1 and TRBV20-1.

Every TCR beta cDNA library bore unique molecular identifiers. MiXCR was run by TCRdb on the PCR reads, yielding one entry per CDR3 protein. The table has roughly 730,000 distinct CDR3 sequences, about 32% seen once. The specimen was blood. The receptors were gathered from a girl between 10 and 17 years old with multiple sclerosis.

This clonotype was detected a few times. The chain recombines TRBV7-2 with TRBJ2-5, with a tentative D call TRBD1 (6 bases). Germline CDR1 and CDR2: SGHTA and FQGNSA. The CDR3 runs to 15 residues. V shed 2 bases and J shed 2 bases, with 12 bases lying between them. The CDR3 region is CASSLQQGPQETQYF. The DNA for the CDR3 is TGTGCCAGCAGCTTACAACAGGGCCCTCAAGAGACCCAGTACTTC. The full variable domain, its missing parts supplied by reference TRBV7-2 and TRBJ2-5, is GAGVSQSPSNKVTEKGKDVELRCDPISGHTALYWYRQSLGQGLEFLIYFQGNSAPDKSGLPSDRFSAERTGGSVSTLTIQRTQQEDSAVYLCASSLQQGPQETQYFGPGTRLLVL.

The J gene is TRBJ2-1, the V gene TRBV7-2, with 15 positions matching TRBD2. Per germline, CDR1 SGHTA and CDR2 FQGNSA. The CDR3 sequence is 16 residues long. Trimming cost V 5 bases and J 7 bases; bases outside gene matches: 6. CDR3 sequence: CASSPGLAGGPNEQFF. In nucleotides, the CDR3 is TGTGCCAGCAGCCCGGGACTAGCGGGAGGTCCGAATGAGCAGTTCTTC.

J is TRBJ2-7 and V is TRBV7-2; D possibly corresponds to TRBD2 (7 bases). Germline loops: CDR1 SGHTA, CDR2 FQGNSA. V shed 2 bases and J shed 2 bases, with 16 bases lying between them. The length of the CDR3 is 16 residues. The CDR3: CASSLYGGAHPYEQYF. The CDR3 nucleotides read TGTGCCAGCAGCTTATATGGGGGGGCCCATCCCTACGAGCAGTACTTC.

CDR3 sequence reads: CSGKMGYSNQPQHF. The CDR3 DNA follows: TGCAGTGGAAAGATGGGCTATAGCAATCAGCCCCAGCATTTT. The V and J genes are TRBV20-1 and TRBJ1-5; no clear D gene. V gave up 7 bases and J gave up 0 bases, with 13 bases separating them. From germline, CDR1 is DFQATT and CDR2 SNEGSKA (reference sequence). This CDR3 spans 14 amino acids.

The chain carries TRBV7-2 and TRBJ2-7, with 10 bases fitting TRBD1. V lost 5 bases, J lost 7 bases, and 8 bases stayed unmatched. The CDR3 contains 14 residues. Looked up from germline, CDR1 is SGHTA and CDR2 is FQGNSA. This CDR3 reads CASSLRQGAEEQYF. DNA of the CDR3: TGTGCCAGCAGCCTAAGACAGGGGGCGGAGGAGCAGTACTTC.

This sequence joins TRBV7-8 and TRBJ1-5; 10 bases map to TRBD1. Germline V gives CDR1 SGHVS, CDR2 FQNEAQ. The CDR3 has 15 residues. With 5 bases clipped from V and 7 bases from J, the junction kept 8 bases outside the gene matches. CDR3 residues: CASSPGGTGAQPQHF. CDR3 DNA: TGTGCCAGCAGCCCGGGGGGGACAGGGGCCCAGCCCCAGCATTTT. Drawing the rest from reference TRBV7-8 and TRBJ1-5, the complete variable domain is GAGVSQSPRYKVAKRGQDVALRCDPISGHVSLFWYQQALGQGPEFLTYFQNEAQLDKSGLPSDRFFAERPEGSVSTLKIQRTQQEDSAVYLCASSPGGTGAQPQHFGDGTRLSIL.

The sample holds many counts of this clonotype. J is TRBJ2-4 and V is TRBV10-3; the D is unclear. Trimming cost V 3 bases and J 6 bases, with 3 bases left between them. Looked up from germline, CDR1 is ENHRY and CDR2 is SYGVKD. The CDR3 totals 11 residues. The CDR3 DNA reads TGTGCCATCAGTGACCGAAACATTCAGTACTTC. This encodes CAISDRNIQYF.

This clonotype was detected only a few times. This chain links TRBV28 with TRBJ2-4; 7 nucleotides match TRBD1. The CDR3 is made up of 19 amino acids. Germline loops: CDR1 MDHEN, CDR2 SYDVKM. J was trimmed by 1 base and V by 5 bases; bases with no gene match: 17. This CDR3 reads CASSHHTRGSFEAKNIQYF. The CDR3 nucleotides are TGTGCCAGCAGTCACCACACCAGGGGGTCTTTTGAGGCCAAAAACATTCAGTACTTC.

The genes are TRBV29-1 and TRBJ2-1; possibly TRBD2 for D (6 bases). The CDR3 extends over 16 amino acids. CDR1 SQVTM and CDR2 ANQGSEA come from the germline V gene. V lost 3 bases, J lost 0 bases, and 15 bases lay in between. In DNA form, the CDR3 reads TGCAGCGTTGATAGGCGCGGGGAGAGCTCCTACAATGAGCAGTTCTTC. It specifies CSVDRRGESSYNEQFF.

In its sample, this clonotype was seen a few times. J is TRBJ2-5 and V is TRBV6-6; 12 bases match TRBD2. This CDR3 has 17 amino acids. Trimming at V came to 5 bases and at J to 5 bases, leaving 12 bases not matched to a gene. Germline CDR1 reads MNHNY; CDR2 reads SVGAGI (reference sequence). CDR3: CASSKRLAGAGEETQYF. As DNA, the CDR3 is TGTGCCAGCAGTAAAAGACTAGCGGGGGCGGGGGAGGAGACCCAGTACTTC.

This clonotype was picked up many times. The chain recombines TRBV28 with TRBJ2-5; D perhaps matches TRBD2 (6 bases). The germline CDR1 and CDR2 sequences are MDHEN and SYDVKM. V was trimmed by 10 bases and J by 0 bases, leaving 12 bases between them. The CDR3 contains 13 residues. The CDR3 reads CATKRLDQETQYF. In DNA, the CDR3 is TGTGCCACTAAGAGACTAGACCAAGAGACCCAGTACTTC.

The chain combines TRBV10-3 with TRBJ1-4; 7 nucleotides line up with TRBD1. Germline V gene lookup returns CDR1 ENHRY and CDR2 SYGVKD. CDR3 length: 14 residues. V lost 4 bases, J lost 8 bases, and 7 bases stayed unmatched. The CDR3 spells CAISGDREGEKLFF. DNA of the CDR3: TGTGCCATCAGTGGCGACAGGGAAGGCGAAAAACTGTTTTTT.

This clonotype was observed a few times. The chain uses TRBV3-1 and TRBJ2-7; D might be TRBD2 (6 bases). Per germline, CDR1 LGHDT and CDR2 YNNKEL (reference sequence). V was shortened by 3 bases and J by 2 bases, with 8 bases between the two germline ends. This CDR3 comprises 13 residues. The DNA for the CDR3 is TGTGCCAGCAGCCAGTGGGGGGCCTACGAGCAGTACTTC. The encoded protein is CASSQWGAYEQYF.

This clonotype was recorded many times. V is TRBV29-1 and J is TRBJ2-1; 8 bases match TRBD1. Germline V gives CDR1 SQVTM, CDR2 ANQGSEA. This CDR3 contains 12 residues. V lost 6 bases, J lost 8 bases, and 6 bases stayed unmatched. The DNA of the CDR3 is TGCAGCGTAGGACAGGGTGTCGATGAGCAGTTCTTC. As protein: CSVGQGVDEQFF.